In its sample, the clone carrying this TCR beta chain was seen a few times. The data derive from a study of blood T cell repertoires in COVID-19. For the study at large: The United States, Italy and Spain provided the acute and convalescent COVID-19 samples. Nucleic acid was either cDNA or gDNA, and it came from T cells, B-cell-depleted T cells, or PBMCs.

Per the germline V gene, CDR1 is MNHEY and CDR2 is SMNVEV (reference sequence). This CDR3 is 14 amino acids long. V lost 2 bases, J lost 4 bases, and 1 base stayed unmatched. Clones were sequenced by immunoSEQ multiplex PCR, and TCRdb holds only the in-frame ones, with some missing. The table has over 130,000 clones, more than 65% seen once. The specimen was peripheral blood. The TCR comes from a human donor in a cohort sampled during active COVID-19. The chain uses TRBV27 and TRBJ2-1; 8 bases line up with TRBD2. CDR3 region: CASSLAGGYNEQFF. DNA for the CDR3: TGTGCCAGCAGTTTAGCGGGGGGTTACAATGAGCAGTTCTTC.